A selection of T cell receptor beta chains follows, all from one sample in a study of cytomegalovirus exposure and HLA in healthy donors. Clones were read by immunoSEQ multiplex PCR, and TCRdb kept only the in-frame ones, dropping some. Among 55,000 to 75,000 clones, about 89% were seen once, and the ten largest hold around 3%. Sequenced: PBMCs. These receptors all stem from a young man in good health and CMV-seronegative. CDR3s leave out the opening cysteine and the closing phenylalanine or tryptophan. Not all rows give a size; the values are once, few, many and, for expanded clones, a class.

V gene	J gene	clone size	CDR3 protein
TRBV5-4	TRBJ2-3	-	ASRRILGPDTQY
TRBV28	TRBJ2-7	-	ASSSTGAHSYEQY
TRBV6-5	TRBJ1-1	-	ATKTGNTEAF
TRBV10-3	TRBJ1-1	-	AIRDSSKENTEAF
TRBV4-2	TRBJ2-7	-	ASSQDWGHPYEQY
TRBV27	TRBJ1-4	-	ARETGRGATNEKLF
TRBV29-1	TRBJ2-1	-	SVGPGLAGPSSYNEQF
TRBV7-9	TRBJ1-1	-	ATYAILEAF
TRBV6-5	TRBJ2-7	-	ASSYSGAGPYEQY
TRBV6-5	TRBJ2-1	-	ASSFQTSGSYEQF
TRBV7-3	TRBJ2-7	-	ASSPSGGTYEQY
TRBV28	TRBJ1-1	-	ASSSGSDRKAF
TRBV5-1	TRBJ2-7	-	ASRLDRGEQY
TRBV5-8	TRBJ2-1	-	ASSPSTSGNSYNEQF
TRBV5-5	TRBJ2-7	-	ASSSLTSTYEQY
TRBV10-1	TRBJ2-4	-	ASRPSGRENIQY
TRBV5-1	TRBJ2-7	-	ASSERLAGETYEQY
TRBV12-5	TRBJ2-1	-	ASGLVMLGLAHVEQF
TRBV11-1	TRBJ2-1	-	ASSLRPGLAHNEQF
TRBV29-1	TRBJ2-7	-	SVDGQGRSEQY
TRBV4-3	TRBJ1-2	-	ASSQDRANYGYT
TRBV10-3	TRBJ2-3	-	AISEDPGGTKKSTDTQY
TRBV28	TRBJ2-7	few	ASSLWGGQVSSYEQY
TRBV6-5	TRBJ1-2	-	ASTKTGRPNGYT
TRBV19	TRBJ2-7	-	ASSAPTPHSYEQY
TRBV19	TRBJ2-7	-	ASSMDFSYEQY
TRBV7-6	TRBJ2-2	-	ASSRAGVGTGELF
TRBV13	TRBJ2-7	-	ASSVGGLATYEQY
TRBV7-6	TRBJ1-4	few	ASSRDSGTNEKLF
TRBV27	TRBJ2-1	-	ASSSNSGEQF
TRBV19	TRBJ1-4	-	ASSISGTGREKLF
TRBV15	TRBJ2-7	once	ATSRVAGGLEQY
TRBV6-5	TRBJ2-7	-	ASSGTGGFYEQY
TRBV28	TRBJ1-2	-	ASREHYGYT
TRBV7-9	TRBJ2-3	-	ASSPYRGPSTDTQY
TRBV28	TRBJ1-4	-	ASSLTGPQGEKLF
TRBV4-2	TRBJ2-7	-	ASSQGRLGGSDEQY
TRBV6-5	TRBJ2-1	-	ASRTSGSNEQF
TRBV5-6	TRBJ2-2	-	ASSLGGGRATGELF
TRBV7-8	TRBJ2-3	-	ASSLAGRTSETDTQY
TRBV28	TRBJ2-1	-	ASSCLACNEQF
TRBV19	TRBJ1-5	-	ASSSVRVGNQPQH
TRBV6-5	TRBJ2-3	-	ASRGTGFTDTQY
TRBV6-5	TRBJ1-1	-	ASSLDRGNTEAF
TRBV15	TRBJ2-7	-	ATSRDRAQDEQY
TRBV7-2	TRBJ1-2	-	ASSLKGQGGGYT
TRBV2	TRBJ1-4	-	ASSPQGLKKGKLF
TRBV13	TRBJ2-1	-	ASSLGSGLGSYNEQF
TRBV27	TRBJ2-7	once	ASSLIAGLRYEQY
TRBV28	TRBJ2-7	few	ASSARDWKGGEQY
TRBV7-9	TRBJ1-1	-	ASTNGFTEAF
TRBV28	TRBJ1-2	-	ASSLSVVQNYGYT
TRBV29-1	TRBJ2-1	-	SVEFGLADSYNEQF
TRBV4-3	TRBJ2-6	-	ASSQDHSSGANVLT
TRBV7-6	TRBJ1-2	-	ASSSQSAGNYGYT